This entry features one T cell receptor beta chain sequence. The antigen is unknown. The data stem from a study of monozygotic twins with inflammatory bowel disease. Study-level findings and limits: Other individuals had fewer clonotypes in common with IBD patients than with healthy twins, especially with disease activity.

Using eight separate reactions per sample, the authors generated cDNA. Each UMI harboured a 6-nucleotide sample barcode and was appended via template switching. Reanalyzing the 5' RACE reads, TCRdb keeps one entry per CDR3 protein, without DNA. The sample holds around 150,000 distinct CDR3 sequences. The sequencing input was blood. The TCR sequence derives from a human donor with ulcerative colitis or Crohn's disease, or a healthy co-twin of an affected twin (not recorded which).

The CDR3: CASSQMVSSGNTIYF. This chain links TRBV7-3 with TRBJ1-3. The CDR3 spans 15 residues. The germline CDR1 and CDR2 sequences are SGHTA and FQGTGA.